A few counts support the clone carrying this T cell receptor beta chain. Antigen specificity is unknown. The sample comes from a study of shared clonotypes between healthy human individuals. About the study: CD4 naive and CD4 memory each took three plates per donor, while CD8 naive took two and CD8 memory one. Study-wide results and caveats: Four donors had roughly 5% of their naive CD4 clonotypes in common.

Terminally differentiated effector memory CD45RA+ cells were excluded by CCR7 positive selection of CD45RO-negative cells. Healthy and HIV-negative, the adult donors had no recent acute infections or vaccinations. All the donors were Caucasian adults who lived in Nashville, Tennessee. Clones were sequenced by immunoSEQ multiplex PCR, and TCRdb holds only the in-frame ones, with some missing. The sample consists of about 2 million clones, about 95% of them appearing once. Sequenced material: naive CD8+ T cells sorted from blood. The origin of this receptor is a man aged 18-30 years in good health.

The CDR3 region is CASSPWTGGDSPLHF. The DNA for the CDR3 is TGTGCCAGCAGTCCGTGGACAGGGGGAGATTCACCCCTCCACTTT. The chain couples TRBV28 to TRBJ1-6, with TRBD1 matching over 10 bases. The germline V gene has CDR1 MDHEN and CDR2 SYDVKM. The ends lost 5 bases at V and 8 bases at J; junction bases unmatched: 6. This CDR3 spans 15 amino acids.